The 17 T cell receptor beta chains below were found in one sample sequenced in a study of blood T cell repertoires in COVID-19. Some clones are missing from TCRdb's copy, which holds only in-frame ones; the method was immunoSEQ multiplex PCR. The sample lists about 390,000 clones, about 87% occurring once. The sample was peripheral blood. The receptors here all came from a woman aged 60 to 75 with COVID-19, enrolled during active disease.

This clone was detected only a few times. The V and J genes are TRBV2 and TRBJ2-5; D possibly corresponds to TRBD2 (6 bases). Trimming shortened V by 7 bases and J by 5 bases, and 14 bases separated the two germline ends. The germline CDR1 and CDR2 sequences are SNHLY and FYNNEI. CDR3 length: 13 residues. CDR3 sequence reads: CASIGGNMETQYF. In nucleotides, the CDR3 is TGTGCCAGCATAGGAGGGAATATGGAGACCCAGTACTTC.

The J gene is TRBJ2-3, the V gene TRBV6-5, with TRBD2 matching over 8 bases. The V gene's germline CDR1 is MNHEY and CDR2 SVGAGI. With 3 bases clipped from V and 2 bases from J, the junction kept 4 bases outside the gene matches. The length of the CDR3 is 15 residues. DNA of the CDR3: TGTGCCAGCAGTTATGGCGGGGGGACCACAGATACGCAGTATTTT. It codes for CASSYGGGTTDTQYF.

The chain joins TRBV29-1 to TRBJ2-6; TRBD1 might be the D (6 bases). CDR1 SQVTM and CDR2 ANQGSEA come from the germline V gene. The CDR3 has 14 amino acids. CDR3 in DNA: TGCGGGGGCAAATCAAGCTCTGGGGCCAACGTCCTGACTTTC. Translating it yields CGGKSSSGANVLTF.

This chain uses TRBV19 with TRBJ2-5; the match to TRBD2 covers 7 bases. Trimming cost V 9 bases and J 4 bases; bases outside gene matches: 11. CDR3 length: 14 amino acids. CDR1 and CDR2 (germline): LNHDA, SQIVND (reference sequence). The chain's CDR3 is CASRALATGETQYF. The CDR3, as DNA: TGTGCCAGCAGGGCACTAGCGACGGGAGAGACCCAGTACTTC.

The V call is TRBV7-9, the J call TRBJ2-7; D possibly corresponds to TRBD2 (7 bases). Germline V gives CDR1 SEHNR, CDR2 FQNEAQ (reference sequence). V was trimmed by 5 bases and J by 5 bases, leaving 16 bases between them. CDR3 size: 14 residues. The CDR3 region is CASSPGGGINEQYF. The CDR3 DNA reads TGTGCCAGCAGCCCCGGCGGGGGCATCAACGAGCAGTACTTC. Looking up the rest from reference TRBV7-9 and TRBJ2-7 gives the full variable domain: DTGVSQNPRHKITKRGQNVTFRCDPISEHNRLYWYRQTLGQGPEFLTYFQNEAQLEKSRLLSDRFSAERPKGSFSTLEIQRTEQGDSAMYLCASSPGGGINEQYFGPGTRLTVT.

The chain links TRBV5-1 to TRBJ1-4, with D tentatively TRBD1 (5 bases). Germline loops: CDR1 SGHRS, CDR2 YFSETQ. There are 18 residues in the CDR3. Trimming left V 4 bases short and J 0 bases short, with 19 bases between. The CDR3 here is CASSRLARGITTNEKLFF. The CDR3 DNA is TGCGCCAGCAGCCGACTGGCCCGGGGGATTACAACTAATGAAAAACTGTTTTTT.

J is TRBJ2-5 and V is TRBV5-4; D remains ambiguous. The germline gives CDR1 SGHNT, CDR2 YYREEE (reference sequence). CDR3 length: 15 amino acids. Trimming pared 0 bases from V and 4 bases from J, leaving 13 bases between. This CDR3 is CASSLGPREVETQYF. Here the CDR3 DNA reads TGTGCCAGCAGCTTGGGCCCGCGAGAGGTAGAGACCCAGTACTTC.

This sequence joins TRBV9 and TRBJ2-1; D perhaps matches TRBD2 (6 bases). The V gene lost 4 bases and the J gene lost 7 bases, with 12 bases spanning the gap. The CDR3 runs to 13 residues. From germline, CDR1 is SGDLS and CDR2 YYNGEE. The CDR3 sequence: CASSPWRENEQFF. The CDR3 nucleotides read TGTGCCAGCAGCCCATGGAGGGAGAATGAGCAGTTCTTC. Together with reference TRBV9 and TRBJ2-1, the CDR3 gives the full variable domain: DSGVTQTPKHLITATGQRVTLRCSPRSGDLSVYWYQQSLDQGLQFLIQYYNGEERAKGNILERFSAQQFPDLHSELNLSSLELGDSALYFCASSPWRENEQFFGPGTRLTVL.

The chain joins TRBV7-6 to TRBJ2-7, with 14 bases identical to TRBD2. J gave up 3 bases and V 5 bases, and 0 bases lay outside the gene matches. Germline CDR1 is SGHVS and CDR2 is FNYEAQ. This CDR3 region has 14 residues. CDR3 nucleotides: TGTGCCAGCAGCGGGACTAGCGGGGGCTACGAGCAGTACTTC. Translation: CASSGTSGGYEQYF.

The genes are TRBV18 and TRBJ1-2, with D possibly matching TRBD1 (6 bases). Germline lookup yields CDR1 KGHSH and CDR2 LQKENI. V lost 5 bases and J lost 4, with 14 bases in between. This CDR3 region has 14 residues. CDR3 nucleotides: TGTGCCAGCTCAGGCACAGGGCTCCTCTATGGCTACACCTTC. It encodes CASSGTGLLYGYTF.

This clone turned up a few times. One end of the junction fails to match germline, which may point to a read error. The V gene is TRBV6-1, the J gene TRBJ1-6, with D possibly TRBD1 on 5 matching bases. This CDR3 is 14 amino acids long. In germline, CDR1 is MNHNS, CDR2 SASEGT. The CDR3 nucleotides read TGTGCCAGCGGTGAGGGCGACAGTTATTCACCCCTCCACTTT. This sequence encodes CASGEGDSYSPLHF.

The chain has TRBV9 and TRBJ1-4; possibly TRBD1 for D (5 bases). V gave up 0 bases and J gave up 12 bases, with 12 bases separating them. The length of the CDR3 is 13 residues. Germline V CDR1 and CDR2: SGDLS, YYNGEE. The chain's CDR3 is CASSVGAGRELFF. DNA for the CDR3: TGTGCCAGCAGCGTAGGGGCAGGGCGAGAACTGTTTTTT. The full variable domain, with the rest looked up from reference TRBV9 and TRBJ1-4, is DSGVTQTPKHLITATGQRVTLRCSPRSGDLSVYWYQQSLDQGLQFLIQYYNGEERAKGNILERFSAQQFPDLHSELNLSSLELGDSALYFCASSVGAGRELFFGSGTQLSVL.

The gene calls are TRBV19 and TRBJ2-1, with D possibly TRBD1 on 6 matching bases. The CDR3 covers 14 residues. From germline, CDR1 is LNHDA and CDR2 SQIVND (reference sequence). V lost 5 bases and J 7 bases, leaving 15 bases between the germline ends. The CDR3 DNA is TGTGCCAGTAGTGCAGGGGCTAGGGTGAATGAGCAGTTCTTC. Translating gives CASSAGARVNEQFF.

This sequence joins TRBV4-2 and TRBJ2-2, with TRBD2 matching over 11 bases. Per the germline V gene, CDR1 is LGHNA and CDR2 is YNFKEQ. The ends lost 0 bases at V and 5 bases at J; junction bases unmatched: 5. The CDR3 covers 17 residues. The CDR3, as DNA: TGTGCCAGCAGCCAAGATCGTCTAGCGGGGGGAACCGGGGAGCTGTTTTTT. This encodes CASSQDRLAGGTGELFF.

The chain has TRBV7-2 and TRBJ1-1, with TRBD1 as a possible D gene (5 bases). Trimming left V 6 bases short and J 1 base short, with 12 bases between. This CDR3 is 14 amino acids long. The germline V gene encodes CDR1 SGHTA and CDR2 FQGNSA. CDR3 sequence reads: CASSFDRRNTEAFF. For the CDR3, the DNA is TGTGCCAGCAGTTTCGACAGACGGAACACTGAAGCTTTCTTT.

This clone is a singleton in its sample. The chain joins TRBV21-1 to TRBJ1-5; the table's D call of TRBD1 was not tested on the DNA. TRBV21-1 constitutes a pseudogene. The CDR3 is 17 residues long. CDR3 nucleotides: TGTGCCAGCAGCAAAGTCAGATCGGGACATAGCAATCAGCCCCAGCATTTT. This sequence encodes CASSKVRSGHSNQPQHF.

The chain couples TRBV6-6 to TRBJ1-1, with D possibly matching TRBD1 (6 bases). Between the trimmed V and J ends, which lost 2 bases and 1 base, there was a span of 8 bases. Germline CDR1 MNHNY, CDR2 SVGAGI (reference sequence). CDR3 length: 14 residues. In DNA, the CDR3 is TGTGCCAGCAGTTACCTGGACAGGAACACTGAAGCTTTCTTT. This sequence encodes CASSYLDRNTEAFF.